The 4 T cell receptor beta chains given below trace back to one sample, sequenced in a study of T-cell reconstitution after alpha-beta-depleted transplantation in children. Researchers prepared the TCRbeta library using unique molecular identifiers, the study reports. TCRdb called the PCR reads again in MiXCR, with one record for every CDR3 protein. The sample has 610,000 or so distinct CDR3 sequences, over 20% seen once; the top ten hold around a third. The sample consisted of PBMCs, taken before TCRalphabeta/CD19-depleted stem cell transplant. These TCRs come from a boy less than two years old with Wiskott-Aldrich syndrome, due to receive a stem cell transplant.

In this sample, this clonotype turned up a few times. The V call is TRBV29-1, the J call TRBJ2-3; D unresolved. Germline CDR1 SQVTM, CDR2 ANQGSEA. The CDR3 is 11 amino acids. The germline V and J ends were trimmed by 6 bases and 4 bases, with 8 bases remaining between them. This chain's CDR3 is CSVLDPDTQYF. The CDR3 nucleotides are TGCAGCGTCCTAGACCCAGATACGCAGTATTTT.

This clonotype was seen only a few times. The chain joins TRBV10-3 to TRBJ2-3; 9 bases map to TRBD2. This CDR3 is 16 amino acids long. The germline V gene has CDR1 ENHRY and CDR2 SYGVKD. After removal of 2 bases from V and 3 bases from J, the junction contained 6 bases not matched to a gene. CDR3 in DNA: TGTGCCATCAGTGAGGTTGCGGGAGGGCCAACAGATACGCAGTATTTT. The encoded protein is CAISEVAGGPTDTQYF.

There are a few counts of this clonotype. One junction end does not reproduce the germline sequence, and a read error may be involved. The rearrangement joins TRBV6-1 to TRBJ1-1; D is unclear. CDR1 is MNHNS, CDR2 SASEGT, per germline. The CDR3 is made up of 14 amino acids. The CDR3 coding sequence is TGTGCCAGCAGAGAAGACGGAATGAACACTGAAGCTTTCTTT. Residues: CASREDGMNTEAFF.

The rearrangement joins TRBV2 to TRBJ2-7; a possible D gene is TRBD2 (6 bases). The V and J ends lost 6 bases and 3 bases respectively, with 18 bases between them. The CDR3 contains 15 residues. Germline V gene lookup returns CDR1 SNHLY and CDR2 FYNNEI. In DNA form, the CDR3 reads TGTGCCAGCAGAGCTACCCCGGGACTGAACTACGAGCAGTACTTC. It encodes CASRATPGLNYEQYF. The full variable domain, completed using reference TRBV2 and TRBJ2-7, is EPEVTQTPSHQVTQMGQEVILRCVPISNHLYFYWYRQILGQKVEFLVSFYNNEISEKSEIFDDQFSVERPDGSNFTLKIRSTKLEDSAMYFCASRATPGLNYEQYFGPGTRLTVT.